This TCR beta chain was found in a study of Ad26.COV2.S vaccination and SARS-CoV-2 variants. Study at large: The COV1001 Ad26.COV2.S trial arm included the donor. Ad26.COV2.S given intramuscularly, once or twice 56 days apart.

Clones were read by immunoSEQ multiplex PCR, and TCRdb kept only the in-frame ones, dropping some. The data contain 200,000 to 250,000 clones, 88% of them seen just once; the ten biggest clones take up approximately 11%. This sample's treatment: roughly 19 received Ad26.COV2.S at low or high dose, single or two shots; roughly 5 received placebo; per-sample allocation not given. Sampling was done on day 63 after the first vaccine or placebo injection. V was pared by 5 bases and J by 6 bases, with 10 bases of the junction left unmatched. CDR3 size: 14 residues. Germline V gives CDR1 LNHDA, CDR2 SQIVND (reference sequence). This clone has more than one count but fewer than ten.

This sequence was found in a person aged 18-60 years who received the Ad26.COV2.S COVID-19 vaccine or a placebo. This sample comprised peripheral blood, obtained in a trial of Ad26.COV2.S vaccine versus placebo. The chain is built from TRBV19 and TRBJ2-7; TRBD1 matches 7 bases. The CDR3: CASSDDPYRGEQYF. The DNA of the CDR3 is TGTGCCAGTAGTGACGACCCCTACAGGGGCGAGCAGTACTTC. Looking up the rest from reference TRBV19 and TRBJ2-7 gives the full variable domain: DGGITQSPKYLFRKEGQNVTLSCEQNLNHDAMYWYRQDPGQGLRLIYYSQIVNDFQKGDIAEGYSVSREKKESFPLTVTSAQKNPTAFYLCASSDDPYRGEQYFGPGTRLTVT.